The 21 T cell receptor beta chains below all came from one sample that was sequenced in a study of regulatory T cells in long-lasting Graves disease. CDR3-region Arm-PCR and iRepertoire HTBI primers produced the TCR beta libraries. TCRdb analysed the multiplex PCR reads with MiXCR anew, one entry per CDR3 protein. Here the sample spans 650,000 to 700,000 distinct CDR3 sequences, 30% being singletons. Described time point: persistent/refractory GD, antithyroid drugs over 5 years with positive TRAb. PBMC RNA served as the TCR library source. This specimen consisted of peripheral blood mononuclear cells (PBMCs), obtained when the disease was refractory, from a patient treated with antithyroid drugs. These TCRs come from a female donor with Graves disease.

This clonotype was counted at least ten times. The V call is TRBV6-2 or TRBV6-3, the J call TRBJ2-4; 7 bases align to TRBD1. Germline CDR1 is MNHEY and CDR2 is SVGEGT. This CDR3 has 14 residues. The trim removed 4 bases at V and 7 bases at J, leaving 7 bases unmatched. As DNA, the CDR3 is TGTGCCAGCAGTTTCGGACAGGCTGCGAACATTCAGTACTTC. The encoded protein is CASSFGQAANIQYF.

The CDR3 sequence: CASRERTSGTDTQYF. In DNA form, the CDR3 reads TGTGCCAGCAGGGAAAGGACTAGCGGCACAGATACGCAGTATTTT. The chain couples TRBV2 to TRBJ2-3; 9 positions agree with TRBD2. The CDR3 runs 15 residues. Germline trimming cut 6 bases from V and 1 base from J; bases unmatched to any gene: 5. Germline assignment: CDR1 SNHLY and CDR2 FYNNEI.

The chain links TRBV11-2 to TRBJ1-1; no definite D call. CDR1 and CDR2 from the germline V gene are SGHAT and FQNNGV. CDR3 length: 13 residues. V dropped 2 bases and J dropped 5 bases, with 9 bases sitting between them. The CDR3 protein is CASSLRSTTEAFF. The CDR3 nucleotides read TGTGCCAGCAGCTTAAGATCCACTACTGAAGCTTTCTTT. Full variable domain (rest looked up from reference TRBV11-2 and TRBJ1-1): EAGVAQSPRYKIIEKRQSVAFWCNPISGHATLYWYQQILGQGPKLLIQFQNNGVVDDSQLPKDRFSAERLKGVDSTLKIQPAKLEDSAVYLCASSLRSTTEAFFGQGTRLTVV.

With respect to this clonotype: With a much larger clone just one base away, this may be a read error. V usage is TRBV10-3 and J usage is TRBJ2-5; no clear D gene. The CDR3 totals 11 residues. V shed 6 bases and J shed 1 base, with 3 bases lying between them. CDR1 and CDR2 from the germline V gene are ENHRY and SYGVKD. CDR3 sequence: CAIRVQETQYF. CDR3 DNA: TGTGCCATCAGGGTCCAAGAGACCCAGTACTTC.

The table lists this clonotype with a few counts. CDR3 residues: CASSFLLNTEAFF. As DNA, the CDR3 is TGTGCCAGCAGTTTCCTATTGAACACTGAAGCTTTCTTT. This chain links TRBV6-9 with TRBJ1-1; unclear D gene. CDR1 MNHGY and CDR2 SVAAGI come from the germline V gene. V dropped 4 bases and J dropped 0 bases, with 6 bases sitting between them. The CDR3 has 13 amino acids.

A few counts support this clonotype. J is TRBJ2-2 and V is TRBV6-1; 8 bases agree with TRBD1. V dropped 6 bases and J dropped 5; count of bases not matched to a gene: 8. The CDR3 runs 15 residues. Germline lookup yields CDR1 MNHNS and CDR2 SASEGT. The CDR3 DNA follows: TGTGCCAGCAGGTCAGGGGGCGCAGGTACCGGGGAGCTGTTTTTT. Translating gives CASRSGGAGTGELFF.

In its sample, this clonotype was seen a few times. The CDR3 DNA is TGTGCCAGCAGTGAAGACCCTCACGGGACCACTGAAGCTTTCTTT. Amino acids: CASSEDPHGTTEAFF. The chain uses TRBV6-1 and TRBJ1-1; the D gene is possibly TRBD1 (5 bases). CDR1 is MNHNS and CDR2 is SASEGT in the germline V gene. The CDR3 runs 15 residues. V lost 1 base, J lost 4 bases, and 13 bases lay in between.

This clonotype has more than one count but fewer than ten. J is TRBJ2-5 and V is TRBV6-1; 14 bases are a match to TRBD2. The trim removed 6 bases at V and 4 bases at J, leaving 10 bases unmatched. The CDR3 spans 17 residues. The germline gives CDR1 MNHNS, CDR2 SASEGT. CDR3 coding DNA: TGTGCCAGCAGCTCCAGGGGGGGACTAGCGGGAGCAGAGACCCAGTACTTC. This codes for CASSSRGGLAGAETQYF.

This clonotype was observed a few times. This chain links TRBV11-2 with TRBJ1-1; D ambiguous. Trimming removed 7 bases at V and 4 bases at J, with 13 bases between. This CDR3 is built from 13 residues. Per the germline V gene, CDR1 is SGHAT and CDR2 is FQNNGV. The CDR3 spells CASIPSGVTEAFF. CDR3 DNA: TGTGCCAGCATCCCCTCCGGGGTCACTGAAGCTTTCTTT.

This clonotype was seen a few times. The rearrangement uses TRBV9 and TRBJ2-2, with D possibly TRBD1 on 6 matching bases. The germline CDR1 and CDR2 sequences are SGDLS and YYNGEE. There are 15 residues in the CDR3. V was cut by 3 bases and J by 4 bases, with 13 bases left in between. The CDR3 DNA is TGTGCCAGCAGCGGAACAGGGATAAGCACCGGGGAGCTGTTTTTT. It is translated as CASSGTGISTGELFF.

This chain joins TRBV5-1 and TRBJ2-7; D unclear. Between the trimmed V and J ends, which lost 0 bases and 3 bases, there was a span of 10 bases. CDR1 is SGHRS and CDR2 is YFSETQ in the germline V gene. The length of the CDR3 is 14 residues. CDR3 bases: TGCGCCAGCAGCTTGGGGCGGTTGGGCTACGAGCAGTACTTC. Protein sequence: CASSLGRLGYEQYF.

The chain couples TRBV28 to TRBJ2-5; D is perhaps TRBD2 (5 bases). The V gene lost 3 bases and the J gene lost 1 base, with 12 bases spanning the gap. The CDR3 consists of 15 residues. CDR1 is MDHEN and CDR2 is SYDVKM in the germline V gene. CDR3 in amino acids: CASSFPFGGQETQYF. CDR3 sequence (DNA): TGTGCCAGCAGTTTCCCCTTCGGAGGCCAAGAGACCCAGTACTTC.

The chain employs TRBV7-2 and TRBJ1-1; the D is unclear. CDR3 length: 13 amino acids. Per the germline V gene, CDR1 is SGHTA and CDR2 is FQGNSA. Trimming removed 5 bases at V and 8 bases at J, with 15 bases between. The CDR3 is CASSPSAPGEAFF. For the CDR3, the DNA is TGTGCCAGCAGCCCAAGCGCGCCGGGGGAAGCTTTCTTT.

In this sample, this clonotype turned up a few times. The CDR3 DNA follows: TGTGCCAGTAGTATGGGACAGGCTCAGCCCCAGCATTTT. Its translation: CASSMGQAQPQHF. The J gene is TRBJ1-5, the V gene TRBV19; 8 bases are shared with TRBD1. Per germline, CDR1 LNHDA and CDR2 SQIVND (reference sequence). Losses at the gene ends were 3 bases for V and 6 bases for J; bases not matched to a gene: 1. This CDR3 is 13 amino acids long.

The chain combines TRBV25-1 with TRBJ1-2, with D hard to call. V was shortened by 6 bases and J by 7 bases, with 12 bases between the two germline ends. Per germline, CDR1 MGHDK and CDR2 SYGVNS. This CDR3 has 12 residues. CDR3 in DNA: TGTGCCAGCAGCCGACACAAGGGTGGCTACACCTTC. Translation gives CASSRHKGGYTF.

This clonotype was seen many times. The V call is TRBV20-1, the J call TRBJ2-7; D not resolved. CDR1 is DFQATT and CDR2 is SNEGSKA in the germline V gene (reference sequence). CDR3 size: 11 residues. Trimming removed 1 base at V and 3 bases at J, with 4 bases between. In DNA form, the CDR3 reads TGCAGTGCTAGAGGGGGCTACGAGCAGTACTTC. It translates to CSARGGYEQYF.

V gene TRBV12-3 or TRBV12-4 combines with J gene TRBJ2-2; 11 bases line up with TRBD2. J gave up 5 bases and V 6 bases, and 5 bases lay outside the gene matches. This CDR3 region has 15 residues. As DNA, the CDR3 is TGTGCCAGCAGACGACTAGCGGGACATACCGGGGAGCTGTTTTTT. Residues: CASRRLAGHTGELFF.

Comment on this clonotype: This may stem from a read error, because a much larger clone lies one nucleotide away. The CDR3 protein is CASSFASGRNTGELFF. The CDR3 nucleotides read TGTGCCAGCAGTTTCGCTAGCGGGAGGAACACCGGGGAGCTGTTTTTT. The gene calls are TRBV28 and TRBJ2-2; 10 nucleotides line up with TRBD2. Germline CDR1 and CDR2: MDHEN and SYDVKM. Trimming removed 3 bases from V and 1 base from J; junction bases left unmatched: 2. The CDR3 length is 16 residues.

This clonotype has at least ten counts. V and J are TRBV12-3 or TRBV12-4 and TRBJ1-1; no definite D call. The CDR3 loop spans 15 amino acids. V shed 3 bases and J shed 0 bases, with 11 bases lying between them. CDR3 DNA sequence: TGTGCCAGCAGTTTCTCCACGAGAGTGAACACTGAAGCTTTCTTT. Its protein is CASSFSTRVNTEAFF.

This clonotype has at least ten counts. This chain links TRBV12-3 or TRBV12-4 with TRBJ1-2; D is undetermined. This CDR3 region has 13 residues. V lost 5 bases to trimming and J lost 3 bases, with 10 bases between them. CDR3 bases: TGTGCCAGCAGTCCGGATGAGGACTATGGCTACACCTTC. Translated, it gives CASSPDEDYGYTF.

This clonotype has only a few counts. The chain combines TRBV19 with TRBJ1-5; unclear D gene. The CDR3 has 11 amino acids. Per germline, CDR1 LNHDA and CDR2 SQIVND (reference sequence). V lost 9 bases, J lost 5 bases, and 8 bases lay in between. CDR3 nucleotide sequence: TGTGCCAGAAGAGCGCATCAGCCCCAGCATTTT. Protein product: CARRAHQPQHF.